These 26 T cell receptor beta chains share one sample of origin, sequenced in a study of spatial heterogeneity in lung cancer. One entry per CDR3 protein results from TCRdb running MiXCR on the 5' RACE reads. The table shows some 30,000 distinct CDR3 sequences, with over 9.5% occurring only once. Time point denoted: blood at routine non-recurrence follow-up after resection. The source material was PBMCs, sampled at follow-up. The receptors come from a female donor with early-stage non-small cell lung cancer.

In this sample, this clonotype turned up many times. The chain is built from TRBV29-1 and TRBJ2-2; possibly TRBD1 or TRBD2 for D (5 bases each). In germline, CDR1 is SQVTM, CDR2 ANQGSEA. The CDR3 has 14 residues. Trimming took 4 bases from V and 3 from J, leaving 12 bases between them. The CDR3 here is CSVGYRGDTGELFF. Written as DNA, the CDR3 is TGCAGCGTTGGTTATAGGGGAGACACCGGGGAGCTGTTTTTT.

This clonotype was recorded a few times. A much more abundant neighbour one base away suggests this may be a read error. The V gene is TRBV7-6, the J gene TRBJ2-1; 8 nucleotides line up with TRBD2. The CDR3 is made up of 17 amino acids. Germline V gene data show CDR1 as SGHVS and CDR2 as FNYEAQ. DNA for the CDR3: TGTGTCAGCAGCCACGGGGCCCCGGGGGGGCCAGTCAATGAGCAGTTCTTC. Protein: CVSSHGAPGGPVNEQFF.

This clonotype turned up a few times. This sequence joins TRBV7-9 and TRBJ2-1; TRBD2 aligns across 12 bases. Germline V gene lookup returns CDR1 SEHNR and CDR2 FQNEAQ (reference sequence). V dropped 7 bases and J dropped 5; count of bases not matched to a gene: 6. The CDR3 runs to 15 residues. The CDR3 nucleotides read TGTGCCAGCAAGCAGACTAGCGGGGGAAACAATGAGCAGTTCTTC. Translated, it gives CASKQTSGGNNEQFF.

This clonotype was found a few times. V usage is TRBV5-5 and J usage is TRBJ1-5, with D perhaps matching TRBD1 (6 bases). The CDR3 length is 15 residues. V was clipped by 1 base and J by 3 bases, with 11 bases between them. Germline assignment: CDR1 SGHKS and CDR2 YYEKEE (reference sequence). CDR3 in amino acids: CASSLRGADNQPQHF. In DNA form, the CDR3 reads TGTGCCAGCAGCTTGCGGGGGGCGGACAATCAGCCCCAGCATTTT.

The rearrangement uses TRBV2 and TRBJ1-5; possibly TRBD1 for D (6 bases). CDR1 is SNHLY and CDR2 is FYNNEI in the germline V gene. With 6 bases removed from V and 4 bases from J, the gap between germline ends came to 10 bases. The CDR3 sequence is 13 residues long. The CDR3 spells CASRQGLNQPQHF. DNA of the CDR3: TGTGCCAGCAGACAGGGCTTAAATCAGCCCCAGCATTTT.

The table lists this clonotype with a few counts. The rearrangement links TRBV6-2 or TRBV6-3 to TRBJ2-1, with 13 bases fitting TRBD2. V lost 4 bases to trimming and J lost 9 bases; unmatched junction nucleotides: 6. CDR3 length equals 15 residues. From germline, CDR1 is MNHEY and CDR2 SVGEGT. CDR3 sequence: CASSLGLAGIIEQFF. In DNA, the CDR3 is TGTGCCAGCAGTTTGGGACTAGCGGGGATTATTGAGCAGTTCTTC.

A word on this clonotype: One end of the junction does not line up with germline, which may come from a read error. J is TRBJ2-1 and V is TRBV5-5; D ambiguous. Germline V CDR1 and CDR2: SGHKS, YYEKEE (reference sequence). The CDR3 is 12 residues long. In DNA form, the CDR3 reads TGTGCCAGCAGCTCGTCCTACGATGAGCAGTTCTTC. This codes for CASSSSYDEQFF.

This clonotype was seen many times. This chain connects TRBV6-6 to TRBJ2-7, with D perhaps TRBD1 or TRBD2 (5 bases each). Trimming removed 2 bases at V and 1 base at J, with 6 bases between. CDR3 size: 13 residues. Per germline, CDR1 MNHNY and CDR2 SVGAGI (reference sequence). CDR3 sequence: CASSYGGSYEQYF. CDR3 nucleotides: TGTGCCAGCAGTTACGGGGGATCCTACGAGCAGTACTTC.

This clonotype was detected many times. The rearrangement joins TRBV7-2 to TRBJ2-7, with TRBD2 matching over 12 bases. CDR3 size: 15 residues. Losses at the gene ends were 3 bases for V and 2 bases for J; bases not matched to a gene: 2. Germline values: CDR1 SGHTA, CDR2 FQGNSA. Here the CDR3 reads CASSFGLAGPYEQYF. CDR3 nucleotides: TGTGCCAGCAGCTTCGGACTAGCGGGACCCTACGAGCAGTACTTC.

This clonotype was observed at least ten times. The chain uses TRBV7-6 and TRBJ2-3; 10 bases are shared with TRBD2. Germline CDR1 is SGHVS and CDR2 is FNYEAQ. V dropped 1 base and J dropped 2; count of bases not matched to a gene: 6. The CDR3 has 17 residues. As DNA, the CDR3 is TGTGCCAGCAGCTTAGGGCTAGCGGGGGTTCTCACAGATACGCAGTATTTT. Amino acid sequence: CASSLGLAGVLTDTQYF.

This clonotype was seen ten or more times. The chain combines TRBV6-5 with TRBJ1-6; 7 bases line up with TRBD1. This CDR3 is built from 15 residues. Germline V gene lookup returns CDR1 MNHEY and CDR2 SVGAGI. Trimming took 5 bases from V and 9 from J; bases not matched to a gene: 10. CDR3 DNA: TGTGCCAGCAGTACCACAGGGGTTGGGGGTTCACCCCTCCACTTT. It codes for CASSTTGVGGSPLHF.

A few counts support this clonotype. The chain links TRBV15 to TRBJ2-1; D is uncertain. This CDR3 region has 16 residues. CDR1 and CDR2 from the germline V gene are LNHNV and YYDKDF (reference sequence). V was cut by 1 base and J by 0 bases, with 10 bases left in between. The CDR3 reads CATSRAVRNSYNEQFF. The CDR3 DNA follows: TGTGCCACCAGCAGAGCGGTCCGGAACTCCTACAATGAGCAGTTCTTC.

This clonotype was detected many times. The J gene is TRBJ1-1, the V gene TRBV12-3 or TRBV12-4, with D perhaps matching TRBD1 (5 bases). The length of the CDR3 is 11 residues. V was pared by 7 bases and J by 10 bases, with 13 bases between. The CDR3 loop is CASMGPPRAFF. CDR3 sequence (DNA): TGTGCCAGCATGGGACCCCCACGAGCTTTCTTT.

The chain has TRBV27 and TRBJ1-2; D perhaps matches TRBD1 (6 bases). V lost 0 bases to trimming and J lost 4 bases, with 9 bases between them. The CDR3 is made up of 14 amino acids. The germline gives CDR1 MNHEY, CDR2 SMNVEV (reference sequence). This CDR3 is CASSLSGGLYGYTF. DNA of the CDR3: TGTGCCAGCAGTTTATCTGGGGGCCTCTATGGCTACACCTTC.

The chain uses TRBV29-1 and TRBJ2-7; 8 bases line up with TRBD1. Germline V CDR1 and CDR2: SQVTM, ANQGSEA. V was pared by 1 base and J by 3 bases, with 2 bases of the junction left unmatched. The CDR3 sequence is 13 residues long. The CDR3 DNA follows: TGCAGCGTTGAAGCTGGACAGGGCTACGAGCAGTACTTC. Translation: CSVEAGQGYEQYF.

This clonotype was seen a handful of times. The CDR3 bases are TGTGCCAGCAGCCACCCCCAGGGGGAGGCTTTTGGCTACACCTTC. This encodes CASSHPQGEAFGYTF. The chain combines TRBV5-5 with TRBJ1-2, with 7 nucleotides matching TRBD1. The ends lost 4 bases at V and 7 bases at J; junction bases unmatched: 13. The CDR3 length is 15 residues. The germline V gene has CDR1 SGHKS and CDR2 YYEKEE (reference sequence).

The V and J genes are TRBV20-1 and TRBJ2-7; weak D call: TRBD1 (6 bases). Germline V gives CDR1 DFQATT, CDR2 SNEGSKA (reference sequence). Trimming took off 5 bases at V and 2 bases at J, with 13 bases between the two ends. The CDR3 runs 13 residues. The CDR3 nucleotides read TGCAGTGCTGAACCGGGACATGCCTACGAGCAGTACTTC. Its protein is CSAEPGHAYEQYF.

This clonotype showed up just a few times. V is TRBV5-1 and J is TRBJ1-1; 8 bases match TRBD1. Trimming at V came to 5 bases and at J to 1 base, leaving 4 bases not matched to a gene. The CDR3 consists of 14 residues. Per the germline V gene, CDR1 is SGHRS and CDR2 is YFSETQ. The CDR3 nucleotides are TGCGCCAGCAGGCAGGGGGCCACGAACACTGAAGCTTTCTTT. It codes for CASRQGATNTEAFF.

This clonotype has more than one count but fewer than ten. The chain combines TRBV29-1 with TRBJ2-5; D is unresolved. The V end lost 0 bases, the J end lost 6 bases, and 17 bases lay between the germline ends. The germline gives CDR1 SQVTM, CDR2 ANQGSEA. The CDR3 contains 15 residues. The CDR3 bases are TGCAGCGTTGAAGATCCGGCAGCCCACTTGCAGACCCAGTACTTC. Its protein is CSVEDPAAHLQTQYF.

This clonotype came up a few times. The V gene is TRBV29-1, the J gene TRBJ2-5; 11 positions match TRBD2. The CDR3 covers 13 residues. Germline V lookup: CDR1 SQVTM, CDR2 ANQGSEA. V shed 7 bases, J shed 5 bases, and the junction held 6 bases outside the gene matches. CDR3 loop: CSARLAGWETQYF. CDR3 DNA: TGCAGCGCAAGACTAGCGGGGTGGGAGACCCAGTACTTC.

This clonotype was found a few times. V usage is TRBV29-1 and J usage is TRBJ1-1; D might be TRBD1 (5 bases). V was shortened by 2 bases and J by 5 bases, with 12 bases between the two germline ends. From germline, CDR1 is SQVTM and CDR2 ANQGSEA. This CDR3 spans 13 amino acids. In DNA form, the CDR3 reads TGCAGCGTTGAAACTTCAGGGAATACTGAAGCTTTCTTT. It encodes CSVETSGNTEAFF.

This chain links TRBV21-1 with TRBJ2-1; the table's D call TRBD1 went unverified against the DNA. TRBV21-1 is classified as a pseudogene. This CDR3 contains 15 residues. CDR3 residues: CASSPKGLQNNEQFF. CDR3 in DNA: TGTGCCAGCAGCCCAAAGGGGCTACAGAACAATGAGCAGTTCTTC.

This chain connects TRBV5-1 to TRBJ2-5; D might be TRBD1 or TRBD2, each matching 7 bases. Germline V gene lookup returns CDR1 SGHRS and CDR2 YFSETQ. This CDR3 has 16 amino acids. Trimming took 7 bases from V and 5 from J, leaving 24 bases between them. CDR3 in DNA: TGCGCCAGCTCGGGAGCGGGACAGACCATCCTGGAGACCCAGTACTTC. Translation gives CASSGAGQTILETQYF.

This rearrangement joins TRBV2 to TRBJ2-5; TRBD2 matches 7 bases. Trimming took 6 bases from V and 3 from J; bases not matched to a gene: 16. CDR1 SNHLY and CDR2 FYNNEI come from the germline V gene. This CDR3 contains 17 residues. CDR3 amino acids: CASSQEVPGLFKETQYF. CDR3 DNA: TGTGCCAGCAGCCAAGAGGTTCCGGGACTATTCAAAGAGACCCAGTACTTC.

Many counts were recorded for this clonotype. The rearrangement uses TRBV5-6 and TRBJ2-7, with TRBD1 matching over 10 bases. The ends lost 7 bases at V and 2 bases at J; junction bases unmatched: 9. The germline V gene encodes CDR1 SGHDT and CDR2 YYEEEE. This CDR3 region has 15 residues. The CDR3 DNA follows: TGTGCCAGCGGCGCGACCGGGACAGGGGCCTACGAGCAGTACTTC. Translating gives CASGATGTGAYEQYF.

This clonotype was recorded a few times. This rearrangement joins TRBV7-3 to TRBJ2-1, with TRBD2 identical over 9 bases. This CDR3 comprises 16 residues. The V gene's germline CDR1 is SGHTA and CDR2 FQGTGA. The V segment lost 5 bases and the J segment 7 bases; nucleotides outside the gene matches: 12. CDR3 region: CASSGAGGYTSNEQFF. The DNA of the CDR3 is TGTGCCAGCAGCGGAGCGGGGGGATATACATCGAATGAGCAGTTCTTC.